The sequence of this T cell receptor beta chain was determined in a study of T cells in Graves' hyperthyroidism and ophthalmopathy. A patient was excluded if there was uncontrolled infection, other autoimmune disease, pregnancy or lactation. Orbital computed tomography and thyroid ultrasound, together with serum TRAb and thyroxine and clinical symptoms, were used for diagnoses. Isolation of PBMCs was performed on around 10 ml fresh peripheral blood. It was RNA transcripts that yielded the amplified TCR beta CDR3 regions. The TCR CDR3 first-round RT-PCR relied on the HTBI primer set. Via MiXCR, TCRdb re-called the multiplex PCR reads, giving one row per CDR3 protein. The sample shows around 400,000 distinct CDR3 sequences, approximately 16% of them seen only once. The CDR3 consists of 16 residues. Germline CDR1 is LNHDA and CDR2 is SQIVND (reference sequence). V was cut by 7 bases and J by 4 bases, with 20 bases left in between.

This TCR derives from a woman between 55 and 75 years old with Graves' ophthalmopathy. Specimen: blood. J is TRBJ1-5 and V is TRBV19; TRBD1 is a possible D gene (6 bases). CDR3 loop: CASTQPSRQANQPQHF. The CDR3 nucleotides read TGTGCCAGTACCCAGCCCTCAAGACAGGCAAATCAGCCCCAGCATTTT.